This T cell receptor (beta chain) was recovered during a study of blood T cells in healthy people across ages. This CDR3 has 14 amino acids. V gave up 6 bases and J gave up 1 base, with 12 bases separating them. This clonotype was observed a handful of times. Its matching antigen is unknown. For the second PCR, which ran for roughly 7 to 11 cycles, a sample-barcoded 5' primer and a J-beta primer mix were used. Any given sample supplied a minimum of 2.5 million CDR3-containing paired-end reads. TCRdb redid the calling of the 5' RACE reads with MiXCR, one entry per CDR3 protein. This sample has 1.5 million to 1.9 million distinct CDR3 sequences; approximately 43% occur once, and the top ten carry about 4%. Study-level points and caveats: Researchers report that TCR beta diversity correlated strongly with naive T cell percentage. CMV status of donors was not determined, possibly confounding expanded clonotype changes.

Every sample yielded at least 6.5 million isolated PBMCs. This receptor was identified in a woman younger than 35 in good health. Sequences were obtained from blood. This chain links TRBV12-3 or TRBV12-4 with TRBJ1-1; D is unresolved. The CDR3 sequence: CASREYRANTEAFF. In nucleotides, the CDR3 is TGTGCCAGCAGGGAATACCGGGCGAACACTGAAGCTTTCTTT.